This TCR beta chain derives from a study of T-cell memory formation after mild COVID-19. This clonotype occurred many times. The CDR3 has 16 residues. The V end was cut by 3 bases, the J end by 4 bases, with 18 bases between. Germline V gives CDR1 LGHNA, CDR2 YNFKEQ. A single record per CDR3 protein comes from TCRdb applying MiXCR to the 5' RACE reads. Among about 16,000 distinct CDR3 sequences listed, around 25% were seen once. The sequence came from a man between 18 and 35 years old who had mild COVID-19 (a few samples of this study predate the infection). Cell type and time point are not known. Material: PBMCs or a T cell subset sorted from them (not recorded which). This chain uses TRBV4-2 with TRBJ1-1; weak D call: TRBD1 (5 bases). The CDR3 loop reads CASSHPKFGGGTEAFF. The CDR3 bases are TGTGCCAGCAGCCACCCCAAATTCGGGGGAGGCACTGAAGCTTTCTTT.